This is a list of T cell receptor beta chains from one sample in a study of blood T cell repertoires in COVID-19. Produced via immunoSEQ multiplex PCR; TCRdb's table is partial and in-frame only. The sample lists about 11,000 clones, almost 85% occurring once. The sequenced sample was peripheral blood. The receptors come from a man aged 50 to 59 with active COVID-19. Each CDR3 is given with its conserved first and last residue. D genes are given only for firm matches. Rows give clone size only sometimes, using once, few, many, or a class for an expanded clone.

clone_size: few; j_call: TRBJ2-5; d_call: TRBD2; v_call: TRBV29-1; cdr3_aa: CSVPGGLAGWNQETQYF; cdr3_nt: TGCAGCGTCCCAGGCGGACTAGCGGGATGGAACCAAGAGACCCAGTACTTC
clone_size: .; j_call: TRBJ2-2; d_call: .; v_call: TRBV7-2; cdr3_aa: CASSLPPGSGELFF; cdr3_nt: TGTGCCAGCAGCTTACCACCGGGTTCCGGGGAGCTGTTTTTT
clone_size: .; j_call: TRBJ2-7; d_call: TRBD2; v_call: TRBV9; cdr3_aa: CASSVNSGGPFGEQYF; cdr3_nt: TGTGCCAGCAGCGTAAATAGCGGGGGCCCTTTTGGCGAGCAGTACTTC
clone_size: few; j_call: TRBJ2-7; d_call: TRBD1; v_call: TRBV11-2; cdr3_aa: CASSTYGQGGDEQYF; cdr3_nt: TGTGCCAGCAGCACGTACGGACAGGGTGGAGACGAGCAGTACTTC
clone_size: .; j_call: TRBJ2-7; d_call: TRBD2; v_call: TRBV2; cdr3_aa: CASIDGSASGRRSF; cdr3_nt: TGTGCCAGCATCGATGGGTCGGCTAGCGGGAGACGGTCCTTC
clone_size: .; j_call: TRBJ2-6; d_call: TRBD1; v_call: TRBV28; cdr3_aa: CASSKDRGLGANVLTF; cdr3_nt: TGTGCCAGCAGTAAAGACAGGGGGTTGGGGGCCAACGTCCTGACTTTC
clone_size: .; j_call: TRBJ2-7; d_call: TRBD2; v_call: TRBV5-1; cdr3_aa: CASSEAGGLYEQYF; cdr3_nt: TGCGCCAGCAGCGAGGCGGGAGGTCTCTACGAGCAGTACTTC
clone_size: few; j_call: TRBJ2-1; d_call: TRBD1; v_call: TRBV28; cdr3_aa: CASSHPSILQGADYNEQFF; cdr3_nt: TGTGCCAGCAGTCACCCCTCAATCCTACAGGGGGCGGACTACAATGAGCAGTTCTTC
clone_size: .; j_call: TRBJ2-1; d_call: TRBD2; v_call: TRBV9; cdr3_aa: CASSAGLAAKQFF; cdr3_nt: TGTGCCAGCAGCGCGGGACTAGCGGCGAAGCAGTTCTTC
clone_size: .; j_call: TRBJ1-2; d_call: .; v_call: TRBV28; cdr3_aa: CASSLLLTNYGYTF; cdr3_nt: TGTGCCAGCAGTTTATTACTAACTAACTATGGCTACACCTTC
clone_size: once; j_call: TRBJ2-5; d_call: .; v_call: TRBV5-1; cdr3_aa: CASSLEEDSSQETQYF; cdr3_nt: TGCGCCAGCAGCTTGGAGGAGGACAGCTCCCAAGAGACCCAGTACTTC
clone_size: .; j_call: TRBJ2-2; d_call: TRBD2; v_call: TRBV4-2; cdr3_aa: CASSQLLAGQTKNTGELFF; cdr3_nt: TGTGCCAGCAGCCAGTTACTAGCGGGCCAAACAAAGAACACCGGGGAGCTGTTTTTT
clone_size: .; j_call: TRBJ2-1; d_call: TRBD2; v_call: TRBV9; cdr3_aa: CASSVDGTSDGEQFF; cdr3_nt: TGTGCCAGCAGCGTAGACGGGACTAGCGATGGTGAGCAGTTCTTC
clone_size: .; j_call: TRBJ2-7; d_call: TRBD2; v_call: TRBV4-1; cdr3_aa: CASSQEYGTSGKLSHEQYF; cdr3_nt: TGCGCCAGCAGCCAAGAATACGGGACTAGCGGGAAACTATCCCACGAGCAGTACTTC
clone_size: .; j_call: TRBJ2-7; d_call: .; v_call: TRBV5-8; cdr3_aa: CASSPSLMGQYF; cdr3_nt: TGTGCCAGCAGCCCTAGCTTAATGGGACAGTACTTC
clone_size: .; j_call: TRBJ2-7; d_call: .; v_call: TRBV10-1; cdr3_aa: CASSGTNFGEQYF; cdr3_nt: TGCGCCAGCAGCGGGACAAATTTTGGTGAGCAGTACTTC
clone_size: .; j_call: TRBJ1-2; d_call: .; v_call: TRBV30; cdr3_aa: CAWTNRGGVLDGYTF; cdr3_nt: TGTGCCTGGACTAATCGGGGTGGCGTGCTTGATGGCTACACCTTC
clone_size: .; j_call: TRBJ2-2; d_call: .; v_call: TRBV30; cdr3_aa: CAWSSGNTGELFF; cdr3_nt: TGTGCCTGGAGTTCAGGGAACACCGGGGAGCTGTTTTTT
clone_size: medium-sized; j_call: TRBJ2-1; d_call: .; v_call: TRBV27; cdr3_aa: CASSLVWSNGENEQFF; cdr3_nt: TGTGCCAGCAGTTTGGTGTGGTCAAATGGGGAGAATGAGCAGTTCTTC
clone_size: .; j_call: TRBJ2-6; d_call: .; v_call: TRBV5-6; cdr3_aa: CASIPSGTGANVLTF; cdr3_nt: TGTGCCAGCATCCCATCGGGTACTGGGGCCAACGTCCTGACTTTC
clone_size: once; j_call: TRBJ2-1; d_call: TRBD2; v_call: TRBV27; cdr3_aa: CASSAVGLAQWSSYNEQFF; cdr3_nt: TGTGCCAGCAGCGCCGTGGGACTAGCGCAGTGGAGCTCCTACAATGAGCAGTTCTTC
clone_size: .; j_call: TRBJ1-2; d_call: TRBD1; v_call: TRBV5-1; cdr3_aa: CASSLAGTGGLYGYTF; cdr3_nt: TGCGCCAGCAGCTTGGCTGGCACAGGGGGGCTCTATGGCTACACCTTC
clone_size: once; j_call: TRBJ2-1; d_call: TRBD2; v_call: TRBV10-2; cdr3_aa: CASSGLALDNEQFF; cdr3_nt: TGCGCCAGCAGTGGACTAGCCCTTGACAATGAGCAGTTCTTC
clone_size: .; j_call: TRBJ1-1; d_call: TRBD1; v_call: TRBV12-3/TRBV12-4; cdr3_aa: CASIRQGTEAFF; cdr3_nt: TGTGCCAGCATCAGACAGGGGACTGAAGCTTTCTTT
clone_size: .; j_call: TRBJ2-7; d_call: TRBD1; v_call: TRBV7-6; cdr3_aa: CASSLGPRTGRAYEQYF; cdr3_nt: TGTGCCAGCAGCTTAGGACCCCGGACAGGGCGCGCCTACGAGCAGTACTTC
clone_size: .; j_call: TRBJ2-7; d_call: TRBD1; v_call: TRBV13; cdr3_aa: CASSLGTGLNEQYF; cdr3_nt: TGTGCCAGCAGTCTAGGGACAGGGTTGAACGAGCAGTACTTC